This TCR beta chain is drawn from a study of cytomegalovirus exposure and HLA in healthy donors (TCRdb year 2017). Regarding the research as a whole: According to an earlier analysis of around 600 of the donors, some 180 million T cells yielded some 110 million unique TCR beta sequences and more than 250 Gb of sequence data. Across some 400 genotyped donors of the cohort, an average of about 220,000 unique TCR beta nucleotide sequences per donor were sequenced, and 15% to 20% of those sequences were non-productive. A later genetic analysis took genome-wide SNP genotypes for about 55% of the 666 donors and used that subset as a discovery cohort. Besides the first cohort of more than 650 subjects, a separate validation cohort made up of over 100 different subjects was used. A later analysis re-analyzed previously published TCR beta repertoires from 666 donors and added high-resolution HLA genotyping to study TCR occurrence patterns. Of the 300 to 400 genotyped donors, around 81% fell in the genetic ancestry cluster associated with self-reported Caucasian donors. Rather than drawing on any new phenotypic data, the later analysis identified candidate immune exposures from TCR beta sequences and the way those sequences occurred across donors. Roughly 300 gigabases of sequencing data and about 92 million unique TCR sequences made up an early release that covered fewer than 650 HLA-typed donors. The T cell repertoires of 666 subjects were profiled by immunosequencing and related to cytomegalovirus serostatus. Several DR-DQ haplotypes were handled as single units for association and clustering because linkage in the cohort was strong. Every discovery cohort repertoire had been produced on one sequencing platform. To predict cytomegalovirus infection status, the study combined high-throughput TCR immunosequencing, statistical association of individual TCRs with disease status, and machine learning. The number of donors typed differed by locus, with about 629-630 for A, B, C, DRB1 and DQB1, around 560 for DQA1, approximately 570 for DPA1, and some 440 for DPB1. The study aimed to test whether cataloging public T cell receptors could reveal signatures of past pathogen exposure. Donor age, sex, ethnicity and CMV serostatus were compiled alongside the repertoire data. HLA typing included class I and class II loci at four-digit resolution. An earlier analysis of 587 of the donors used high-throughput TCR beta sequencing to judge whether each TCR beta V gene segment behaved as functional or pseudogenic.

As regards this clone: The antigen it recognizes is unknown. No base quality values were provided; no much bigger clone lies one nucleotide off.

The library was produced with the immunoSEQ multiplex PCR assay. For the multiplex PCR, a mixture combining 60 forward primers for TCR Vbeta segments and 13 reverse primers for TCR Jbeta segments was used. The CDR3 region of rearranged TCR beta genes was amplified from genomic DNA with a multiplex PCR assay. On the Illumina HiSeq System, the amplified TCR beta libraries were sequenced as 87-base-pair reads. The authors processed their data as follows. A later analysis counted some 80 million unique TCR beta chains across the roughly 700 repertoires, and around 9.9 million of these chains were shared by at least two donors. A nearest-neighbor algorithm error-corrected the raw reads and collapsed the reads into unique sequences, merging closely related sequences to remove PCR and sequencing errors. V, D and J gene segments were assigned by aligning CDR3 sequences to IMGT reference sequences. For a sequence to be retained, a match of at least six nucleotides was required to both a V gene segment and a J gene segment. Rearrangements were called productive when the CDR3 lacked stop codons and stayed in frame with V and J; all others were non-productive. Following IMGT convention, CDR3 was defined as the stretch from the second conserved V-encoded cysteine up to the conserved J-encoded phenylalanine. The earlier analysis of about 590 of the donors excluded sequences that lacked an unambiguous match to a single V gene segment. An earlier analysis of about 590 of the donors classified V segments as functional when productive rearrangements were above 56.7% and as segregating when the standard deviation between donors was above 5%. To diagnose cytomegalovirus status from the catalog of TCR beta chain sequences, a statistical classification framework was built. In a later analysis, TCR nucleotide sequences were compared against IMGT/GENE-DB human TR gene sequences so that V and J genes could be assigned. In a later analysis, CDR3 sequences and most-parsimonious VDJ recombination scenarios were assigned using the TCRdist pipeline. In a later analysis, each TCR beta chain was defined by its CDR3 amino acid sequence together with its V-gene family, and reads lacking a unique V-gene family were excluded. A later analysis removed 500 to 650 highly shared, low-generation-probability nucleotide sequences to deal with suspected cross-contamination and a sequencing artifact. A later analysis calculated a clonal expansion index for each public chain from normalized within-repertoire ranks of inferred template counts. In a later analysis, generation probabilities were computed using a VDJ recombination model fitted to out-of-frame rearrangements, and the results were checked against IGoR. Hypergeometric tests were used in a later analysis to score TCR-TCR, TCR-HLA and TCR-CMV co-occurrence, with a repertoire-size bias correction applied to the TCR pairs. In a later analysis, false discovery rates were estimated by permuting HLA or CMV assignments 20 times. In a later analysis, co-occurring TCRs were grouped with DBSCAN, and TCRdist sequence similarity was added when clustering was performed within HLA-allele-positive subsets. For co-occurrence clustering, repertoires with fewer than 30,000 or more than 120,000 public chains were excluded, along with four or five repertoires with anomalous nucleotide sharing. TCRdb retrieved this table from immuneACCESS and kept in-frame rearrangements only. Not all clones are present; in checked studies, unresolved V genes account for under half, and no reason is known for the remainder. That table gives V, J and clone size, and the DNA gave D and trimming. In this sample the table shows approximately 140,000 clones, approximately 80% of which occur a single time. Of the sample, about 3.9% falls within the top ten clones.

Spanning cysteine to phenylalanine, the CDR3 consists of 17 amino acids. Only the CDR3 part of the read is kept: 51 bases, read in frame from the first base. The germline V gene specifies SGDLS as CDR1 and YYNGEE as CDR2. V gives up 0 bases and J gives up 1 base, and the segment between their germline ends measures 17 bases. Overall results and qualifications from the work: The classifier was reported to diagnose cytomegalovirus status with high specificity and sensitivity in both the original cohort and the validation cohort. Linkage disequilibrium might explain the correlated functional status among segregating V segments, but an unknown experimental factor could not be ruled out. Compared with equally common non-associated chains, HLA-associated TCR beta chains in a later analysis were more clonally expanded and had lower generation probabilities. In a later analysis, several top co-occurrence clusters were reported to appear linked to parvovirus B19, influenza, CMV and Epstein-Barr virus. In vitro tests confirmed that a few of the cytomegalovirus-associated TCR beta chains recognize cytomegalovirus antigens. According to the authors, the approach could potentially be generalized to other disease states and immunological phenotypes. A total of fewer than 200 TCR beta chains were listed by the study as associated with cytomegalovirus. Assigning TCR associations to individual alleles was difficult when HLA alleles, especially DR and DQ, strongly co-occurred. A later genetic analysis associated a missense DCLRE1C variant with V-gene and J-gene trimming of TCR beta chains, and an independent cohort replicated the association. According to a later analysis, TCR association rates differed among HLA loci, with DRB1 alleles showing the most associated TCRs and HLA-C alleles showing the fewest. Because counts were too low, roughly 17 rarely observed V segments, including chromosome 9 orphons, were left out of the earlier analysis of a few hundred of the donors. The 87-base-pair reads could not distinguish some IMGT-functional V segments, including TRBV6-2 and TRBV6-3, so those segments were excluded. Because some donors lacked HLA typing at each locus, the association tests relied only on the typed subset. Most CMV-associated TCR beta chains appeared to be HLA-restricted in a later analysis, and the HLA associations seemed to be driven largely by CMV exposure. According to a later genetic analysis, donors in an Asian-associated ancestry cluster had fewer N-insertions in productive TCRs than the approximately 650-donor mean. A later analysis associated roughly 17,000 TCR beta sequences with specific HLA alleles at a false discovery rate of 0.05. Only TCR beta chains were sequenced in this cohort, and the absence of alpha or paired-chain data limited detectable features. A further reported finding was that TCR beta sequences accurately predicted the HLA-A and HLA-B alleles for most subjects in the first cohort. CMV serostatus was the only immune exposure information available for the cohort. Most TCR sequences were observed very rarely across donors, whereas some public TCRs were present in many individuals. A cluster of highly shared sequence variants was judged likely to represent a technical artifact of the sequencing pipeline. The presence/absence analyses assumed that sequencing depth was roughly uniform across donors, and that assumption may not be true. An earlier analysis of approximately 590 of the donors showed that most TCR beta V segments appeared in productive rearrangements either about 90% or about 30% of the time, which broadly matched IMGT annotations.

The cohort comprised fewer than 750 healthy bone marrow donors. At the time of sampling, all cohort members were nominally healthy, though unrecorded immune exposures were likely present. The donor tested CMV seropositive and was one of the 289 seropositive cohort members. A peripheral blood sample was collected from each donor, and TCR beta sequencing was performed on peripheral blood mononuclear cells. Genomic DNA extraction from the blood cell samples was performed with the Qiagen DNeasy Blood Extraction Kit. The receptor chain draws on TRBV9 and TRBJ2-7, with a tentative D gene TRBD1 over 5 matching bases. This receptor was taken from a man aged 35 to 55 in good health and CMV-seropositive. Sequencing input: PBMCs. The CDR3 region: CASSVAPTELPSYEQYF. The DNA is TGTGCCAGCAGCGTAGCCCCGACAGAACTACCTTCCTACGAGCAGTACTTC.